What follows are 20 T cell receptor beta chains derived from one specimen sequenced in a study of response to subunit inactivated influenza vaccine listed by TCRdb under 2018. Library prep was done by RT-PCR. The sequencing machine was an Illumina HiSeq 2500. The public reads were run again by TCRdb, first through fastp at Q25 and then through MiXCR, and only productive beta chains were kept. For every CDR3 protein sequence, its rows merge into one entry that carries the most common genes and DNA. The sample includes roughly 190,000 distinct CDR3 sequences, with over 9.5% observed a single time. The ten largest clones capture 25% to 30% of the sample. This sample also belongs to another study, concerning T cells expressing NK-cell markers. The second paper further reports: TCR beta cDNA libraries were made by 5'RACE template switching that added a universal primer site and unique molecular identifiers.

The sequencing here drew on CD8+ T cells sorted from PBMCs, taken 11 to 12 days after vaccination. These receptors all come from a man aged 45-60 years who received an inactivated influenza vaccine. Donor details come from another sample of the same person, matched by shared clones.

The rearrangement links TRBV10-3 to TRBJ2-5; 9 bases line up with TRBD1. The V and J ends lost 2 bases and 4 bases, in that order; junction bases with no gene match: 8. CDR1 ENHRY and CDR2 SYGVKD come from the germline V gene. The CDR3 is 16 amino acids. The chain's CDR3 is CAISEPGQGKVETQYF. CDR3 sequence (DNA): TGTGCCATCAGTGAGCCGGGACAGGGTAAAGTAGAGACCCAGTACTTC.

This clonotype was detected ten times or more. V gene TRBV4-3 combines with J gene TRBJ2-1; D may match TRBD1 or TRBD2 (5 bases each). The CDR3 runs to 13 residues. V was clipped by 4 bases and J by 5 bases, with 9 bases between them. Germline lookup yields CDR1 LGHNA and CDR2 YSLEER. The CDR3 spells CASSPPGHNEQFF. In DNA, the CDR3 is TGCGCCAGCAGCCCACCGGGACACAATGAGCAGTTCTTC.

V usage is TRBV12-3 or TRBV12-4 and J usage is TRBJ1-3, with a tentative D call TRBD1 (5 bases). The V end lost 1 base, the J end lost 2 bases, and 9 bases lay between the germline ends. This CDR3 spans 15 amino acids. Here the CDR3 DNA reads TGTGCCAGCAGTTTAGTCCCGGGGGCTGGAAACACCATATATTTT. Translating gives CASSLVPGAGNTIYF.

The V gene is TRBV12-3 or TRBV12-4, the J gene TRBJ2-7; D may be TRBD2 (7 bases). The V gene lost 4 bases and the J gene lost 3 bases, with 19 bases spanning the gap. This CDR3 is built from 16 residues. The chain's CDR3 is CASSSLGGASFYEQYF. Written as DNA, the CDR3 is TGTGCCAGCAGTTCCTTAGGGGGGGCATCTTTCTACGAGCAGTACTTC.

V usage is TRBV9 and J usage is TRBJ2-3; 11 bases fit TRBD1. This CDR3 has 18 residues. Germline values: CDR1 SGDLS, CDR2 YYNGEE. The ends lost 4 bases at V and 1 base at J; junction bases unmatched: 11. The CDR3 here is CASSLGGQGGLGTDTQYF. The CDR3, as DNA: TGTGCCAGCAGCCTAGGGGGACAGGGGGGACTCGGCACAGATACGCAGTATTTT.

V gene TRBV30 combines with J gene TRBJ2-4, with D unclear. Germline loops: CDR1 GTSNPN, CDR2 SVGIG (reference sequence). This CDR3 has 12 amino acids. The germline V and J ends were trimmed by 0 bases and 9 bases, with 9 bases remaining between them. DNA for the CDR3: TGTGCCTGGAGTGTCAACCCGACCATTCAGTACTTC. Its protein product is CAWSVNPTIQYF.

In DNA form, the CDR3 reads TGTGCCAGCAGCTTACCCCCTTTTGATACGCAGTATTTT. It specifies CASSLPPFDTQYF. This sequence joins TRBV11-2 and TRBJ2-3, with no clear D. Trimming pared 2 bases from V and 6 bases from J, leaving 9 bases between. The CDR3 has 13 residues. Looked up from germline, CDR1 is SGHAT and CDR2 is FQNNGV.

The rearrangement joins TRBV6-5 to TRBJ2-5, with D uncertain. The CDR3 is made up of 13 amino acids. Per the germline V gene, CDR1 is MNHEY and CDR2 is SVGAGI. Trimming stripped 0 bases from V and 5 bases from J, with 7 bases between. The CDR3: CASSYSLGETQYF. The DNA of the CDR3 is TGTGCCAGCAGTTACTCGCTAGGGGAGACCCAGTACTTC.

V and J are TRBV28 and TRBJ2-7; perhaps D is TRBD1 or TRBD2 (5 bases each). This CDR3 has 16 amino acids. Germline CDR1 is MDHEN and CDR2 is SYDVKM. V was pared by 1 base and J by 0 bases, with 13 bases between. As DNA, the CDR3 is TGTGCCAGCAGTTTATCTTTGGGGGTATCCTCCTACGAGCAGTACTTC. This sequence encodes CASSLSLGVSSYEQYF.

This clonotype has only a few counts. The genes are TRBV27 and TRBJ2-7; D unclear. Germline V gene data show CDR1 as MNHEY and CDR2 as SMNVEV (reference sequence). The CDR3 totals 14 residues. V dropped 5 bases and J dropped 3 bases, with 14 bases sitting between them. DNA of the CDR3: TGTGCCAGCAGTATCGGTCGGTCTGACTACGAGCAGTACTTC. Translated: CASSIGRSDYEQYF.

The chain carries TRBV28 and TRBJ1-6; D remains ambiguous. CDR1 MDHEN and CDR2 SYDVKM come from the germline V gene. Trimming shortened V by 1 base and J by 9 bases, and 13 bases separated the two germline ends. The CDR3 covers 15 residues. CDR3 DNA sequence: TGTGCCAGCAGTTTATTTTTGGCCCGCGGTTCACCCCTCCACTTT. It codes for CASSLFLARGSPLHF.

This chain joins TRBV20-1 and TRBJ2-5; TRBD2 agrees at 7 bases. Germline loops: CDR1 DFQATT, CDR2 SNEGSKA (reference sequence). Trimming took 4 bases from V and 4 from J; bases not matched to a gene: 12. The length of the CDR3 is 15 residues. The CDR3 DNA follows: TGCAGTGCTATATACCCCCTAGCGGAGGCAGAGACCCAGTACTTC. As protein: CSAIYPLAEAETQYF.

This clonotype has just a few counts. The chain combines TRBV12-3 or TRBV12-4 with TRBJ2-1; TRBD1 is a possible D gene (6 bases). Trimming pared 5 bases from V and 7 bases from J, leaving 18 bases between. The CDR3 consists of 15 residues. The CDR3 DNA sequence: TGTGCCAGCAGTAGATCCGGGCCCGGACAGAATGAGCAGTTCTTC. Translation: CASSRSGPGQNEQFF.

This clonotype has just a few counts. V usage is TRBV7-9 and J usage is TRBJ2-4; D is ambiguous. Germline V lookup: CDR1 SEHNR, CDR2 FQNEAQ (reference sequence). The CDR3 length is 14 residues. V was cut by 7 bases and J by 1 base, with 11 bases left in between. In DNA, the CDR3 is TGTGCCAGCACATCTTGGTCCGCCAAAAACATTCAGTACTTC. It codes for CASTSWSAKNIQYF.

This clonotype occurred many times. The chain is built from TRBV6-5 and TRBJ2-1; D gene ambiguous. CDR1 and CDR2 (germline): MNHEY, SVGAGI. V was shortened by 3 bases and J by 6 bases, with 15 bases between the two germline ends. This CDR3 region has 15 residues. The CDR3 here is CASSYNPRMGNEQFF. In DNA, the CDR3 is TGTGCCAGCAGTTATAATCCCCGGATGGGCAATGAGCAGTTCTTC.

This clonotype was seen only a few times. The chain recombines TRBV28 with TRBJ2-3; TRBD1 might be the D (5 bases). Germline values: CDR1 MDHEN, CDR2 SYDVKM. Deletions cut 5 bases from V and 3 bases from J, with 12 bases between. CDR3 size: 14 residues. CDR3 amino acids: CASSQVRVTDTQYF. CDR3 bases: TGTGCCAGCAGTCAAGTCAGGGTGACAGATACGCAGTATTTT. The complete variable domain, with remaining parts taken from reference TRBV28 and TRBJ2-3, reads DVKVTQSSRYLVKRTGEKVFLECVQDMDHENMFWYRQDPGLGLRLIYFSYDVKMKEKGDIPEGYSVSREKKERFSLILESASTNQTSMYLCASSQVRVTDTQYFGPGTRLTVL.

This clonotype has at least ten counts. The chain combines TRBV9 with TRBJ2-7, with D unclear. Germline values: CDR1 SGDLS, CDR2 YYNGEE. The CDR3 covers 12 residues. The V end was cut by 6 bases, the J end by 4 bases, with 11 bases between. The CDR3 is CASIKLRYEQYF. The CDR3 coding sequence is TGTGCCAGCATAAAACTTCGGTACGAGCAGTACTTC. The whole variable domain, remainder taken from reference TRBV9 and TRBJ2-7, is DSGVTQTPKHLITATGQRVTLRCSPRSGDLSVYWYQQSLDQGLQFLIQYYNGEERAKGNILERFSAQQFPDLHSELNLSSLELGDSALYFCASIKLRYEQYFGPGTRLTVT.

This clonotype was observed a few times. The chain has TRBV28 and TRBJ1-1; 10 positions match TRBD1. CDR1 and CDR2 (germline): MDHEN, SYDVKM. This CDR3 comprises 15 residues. V lost 3 bases, J lost 6 bases, and 7 bases stayed unmatched. The CDR3: CASSFPGTGVAEAFF. The CDR3 bases are TGTGCCAGCAGTTTCCCCGGGACAGGGGTCGCTGAAGCTTTCTTT.

This clonotype has ten or more counts. CDR3 amino acids: CSVEDLGGLGGSYNEQFF. In DNA form, the CDR3 reads TGCAGCGTTGAAGATCTGGGCGGGCTGGGGGGCTCCTACAATGAGCAGTTCTTC. The chain employs TRBV29-1 and TRBJ2-1; D is perhaps TRBD2 (6 bases). Per germline, CDR1 SQVTM and CDR2 ANQGSEA. CDR3 length: 18 amino acids. Trimming shortened V by 0 bases and J by 0 bases, and 18 bases separated the two germline ends.

The rearrangement joins TRBV27 to TRBJ2-2, with 9 bases matching TRBD1. The CDR3 covers 18 residues. With V trimmed by 4 bases and J by 5 bases, 14 bases remained unmatched. Germline V gene data show CDR1 as MNHEY and CDR2 as SMNVEV (reference sequence). The CDR3 region has the DNA TGTGCCAGCAGTTCCGTACCCCCGGGACAGGGAAGGACCGGGGAGCTGTTTTTT. Amino acid sequence: CASSSVPPGQGRTGELFF.